The clone carrying this TCR beta chain has ten or more counts. TCRdb independently ran MiXCR on the 5' RACE reads; one entry per CDR3 protein. The data hold roughly 8,000 distinct CDR3 sequences, with over 7.5% observed a single time. Time point meaning: sample taken at primary tumor resection. Material for sequencing was whole RNA from tumor, nontumor lung or frozen PBMC, left unsorted. This sample was included in a study of spatial heterogeneity in lung cancer. Trimming cost V 3 bases and J 6 bases; bases outside gene matches: 2. The CDR3 runs to 13 residues. This rearrangement joins TRBV12-3 or TRBV12-4 to TRBJ1-1, with TRBD1 matching over 9 bases. The sequence derives from a female donor with early-stage non-small cell lung cancer. The sequencing used PBMCs, collected at surgery. The CDR3 DNA sequence: TGTGCCAGCAGTTTGGGACAGGGCGCTGAAGCTTTCTTT. Protein sequence: CASSLGQGAEAFF.